This T cell receptor (beta chain) was found in a study of regulatory T cells in long-lasting Graves disease. Study outcomes and limitations: Relative to newly diagnosed Graves' patients, persistent ones had lower TCR diversity.

Each CDR3 protein is one row after TCRdb ran MiXCR on the reads. Of around 700 distinct CDR3 sequences listed, 72% are singletons. A note on this clonotype: Its matching antigen is unknown.

Following extraction of RNA from PBMCs, that RNA was used to make the TCR library. EDTA tubes were used for drawing around 8.8 milliliters of peripheral blood. The specimen comprised peripheral blood mononuclear cells (PBMCs), sampled with antithyroid drug treatment, in newly diagnosed or persistent Graves disease (not recorded which). The sequence was collected from a female donor with Graves disease.

The CDR3 DNA reads TGTGCCTGGATGGTCTGGGAGACTTACGAGCAGTACTTC. It codes for CAWMVWETYEQYF. This chain uses TRBV30 with TRBJ2-7, with D perhaps matching TRBD2 (5 bases). Between the trimmed V and J ends, which lost 4 bases and 4 bases, there was a span of 14 bases. This CDR3 has 13 residues. CDR1 is GTSNPN, CDR2 SVGIG, per germline (reference sequence).